Listed below are T cell receptor beta chains from one sample, sequenced in a study of T cells in Graves' hyperthyroidism and ophthalmopathy. TCRdb re-analysed the multiplex PCR reads in MiXCR, keeping a single row per CDR3 protein. The sample holds 650,000 to 750,000 distinct CDR3 sequences, 12% to 15% seen once. Sample: blood. The source is a young woman with Graves' hyperthyroidism. CDR3s include the opening cysteine and the closing phenylalanine or tryptophan. Each record gives: CDR3 length, D gene, J gene, V gene, clone size, CDR3 protein, CDR3 DNA. D genes are given only for firm matches. Clone size is not always given. Where it is, it says once, few, many or a class for expanded clones.

CDR3 length: 15
D gene: TRBD2
J gene: TRBJ2-7
V gene: TRBV20-1
clone size: many
CDR3 protein: CSARGGRGTPYEQYF
CDR3 DNA: TGCAGTGCTAGGGGCGGGAGGGGGACCCCCTACGAGCAGTACTTC

CDR3 length: 17
D gene: TRBD2
J gene: TRBJ2-1
V gene: TRBV6-2/TRBV6-3
clone size: few
CDR3 protein: CASTPGGTGRRRNEQFF
CDR3 DNA: TGTGCCAGCACTCCCGGGGGGACCGGGAGGCGTAGGAATGAGCAGTTCTTC

CDR3 length: 13
D gene: -
J gene: TRBJ1-3
V gene: TRBV20-1
clone size: -
CDR3 protein: CSAPADATNTIYF
CDR3 DNA: TGCAGTGCTCCGGCTGACGCAACAAACACCATATATTTT

CDR3 length: 18
D gene: -
J gene: TRBJ1-5
V gene: TRBV18
clone size: -
CDR3 protein: CASSPQGNGGYSNQPQHF
CDR3 DNA: TGTGCCAGCTCACCTCAGGGGAACGGGGGTTATAGCAATCAGCCCCAGCATTTT

CDR3 length: 15
D gene: -
J gene: TRBJ2-7
V gene: TRBV7-9
clone size: few
CDR3 protein: CASSLYGTPTGEQYF
CDR3 DNA: TGTGCCAGCAGCCTGTACGGGACGCCAACCGGCGAGCAGTACTTC

CDR3 length: 16
D gene: -
J gene: TRBJ2-2
V gene: TRBV4-1
clone size: -
CDR3 protein: CASSQGGGRSTGELFF
CDR3 DNA: TGCGCCAGCAGCCAAGGGGGTGGCCGTTCCACCGGGGAGCTGTTTTTT

CDR3 length: 16
D gene: -
J gene: TRBJ2-1
V gene: TRBV9
clone size: -
CDR3 protein: CASSPTSRDIYNEQFF
CDR3 DNA: TGTGCCAGCAGCCCAACGTCCCGGGACATTTACAATGAGCAGTTCTTC

CDR3 length: 14
D gene: TRBD2
J gene: TRBJ2-1
V gene: TRBV29-1
clone size: few
CDR3 protein: CSVGSGSSYNEQFF
CDR3 DNA: TGCAGCGTTGGAAGCGGGAGCTCCTACAATGAGCAGTTCTTC

CDR3 length: 12
D gene: -
J gene: TRBJ2-5
V gene: TRBV11-1
clone size: -
CDR3 protein: CASSLNGRTQYF
CDR3 DNA: TGTGCCAGCAGCTTGAACGGACGAACCCAGTACTTC

CDR3 length: 14
D gene: -
J gene: TRBJ2-7
V gene: TRBV30
clone size: -
CDR3 protein: CAWNVGDGLGEQYF
CDR3 DNA: TGTGCCTGGAATGTAGGGGACGGTTTAGGGGAGCAGTACTTC

CDR3 length: 18
D gene: -
J gene: TRBJ2-1
V gene: TRBV5-1
clone size: few
CDR3 protein: CASSPEGSGRNSYNEQFF
CDR3 DNA: TGCGCCAGCAGCCCGGAGGGGTCAGGGAGGAACTCCTACAATGAGCAGTTCTTC

CDR3 length: 13
D gene: -
J gene: TRBJ1-1
V gene: TRBV7-6
clone size: few
CDR3 protein: CASRRRDYTEAFF
CDR3 DNA: TGTGCCAGCAGAAGAAGAGACTACACTGAAGCTTTCTTT

CDR3 length: 14
D gene: -
J gene: TRBJ1-2
V gene: TRBV6-1
clone size: -
CDR3 protein: CASRATGSVDGYTF
CDR3 DNA: TGTGCCAGCAGGGCTACAGGGAGTGTGGATGGCTACACCTTC

CDR3 length: 14
D gene: TRBD1
J gene: TRBJ2-4
V gene: TRBV2
clone size: few
CDR3 protein: CASRDRGAKNIQYF
CDR3 DNA: TGTGCCAGCAGGGACAGGGGAGCCAAAAACATTCAGTACTTC

CDR3 length: 15
D gene: TRBD1
J gene: TRBJ2-2
V gene: TRBV18
clone size: -
CDR3 protein: CASSQLQGDTGELFF
CDR3 DNA: TGTGCCAGCTCACAGTTACAGGGGGACACCGGGGAGCTGTTTTTT

CDR3 length: 13
D gene: -
J gene: TRBJ2-1
V gene: TRBV7-9
clone size: many
CDR3 protein: CASSLEGVNEQFF
CDR3 DNA: TGTGCCAGCAGCTTAGAGGGTGTAAATGAGCAGTTCTTC

CDR3 length: 16
D gene: TRBD2
J gene: TRBJ2-3
V gene: TRBV5-4
clone size: few
CDR3 protein: CASSLSAGVTIDTQYF
CDR3 DNA: TGTGCCAGCAGCTTATCCGCGGGAGTGACGATAGATACGCAGTATTTT

CDR3 length: 14
D gene: -
J gene: TRBJ1-6
V gene: TRBV7-9
clone size: -
CDR3 protein: CASSFAQSNSPLHF
CDR3 DNA: TGTGCCAGCAGCTTCGCACAGAGTAATTCACCCCTCCACTTT

CDR3 length: 14
D gene: -
J gene: TRBJ2-7
V gene: TRBV29-1
clone size: -
CDR3 protein: CSVAVIYRSYEQYF
CDR3 DNA: TGCAGCGTTGCCGTTATCTACAGGAGCTACGAGCAGTACTTC

CDR3 length: 15
D gene: -
J gene: TRBJ2-7
V gene: TRBV12-3/TRBV12-4
clone size: many
CDR3 protein: CASNPEGGAAYEQYF
CDR3 DNA: TGTGCCAGCAACCCAGAAGGTGGGGCAGCCTACGAGCAGTACTTC

CDR3 length: 16
D gene: TRBD1
J gene: TRBJ1-4
V gene: TRBV11-2
clone size: many
CDR3 protein: CASSRGQAATNEKLFF
CDR3 DNA: TGTGCCAGCAGCCGGGGACAGGCAGCAACTAATGAAAAACTGTTTTTT

CDR3 length: 13
D gene: -
J gene: TRBJ2-1
V gene: TRBV10-1
clone size: -
CDR3 protein: CASSPLAGAEQFF
CDR3 DNA: TGCGCCAGCAGTCCCCTAGCTGGCGCTGAGCAGTTCTTC

CDR3 length: 14
D gene: TRBD2
J gene: TRBJ2-5
V gene: TRBV3-1
clone size: many
CDR3 protein: CASSRTSGRKTQYF
CDR3 DNA: TGTGCCAGCAGCCGGACTAGCGGGAGGAAGACCCAGTACTTC